The rows below give T cell receptor beta chains drawn from one sample of a study of blood T cells in healthy people across ages. TCRdb passed the 5' RACE reads through MiXCR, listing each CDR3 protein once. The repertoire holds approximately 800,000 distinct CDR3 sequences, more than 45% seen once, with 20% to 25% in the top ten. Sequenced input: blood. The receptor set was obtained from a man younger than 45 in good health. Each CDR3 is given with its conserved first and last residue. D genes are given only for firm matches. Size is omitted from some rows. Given values are once, few, many or a class for expanded clones.

CDR3 | DNA | size | J | V | D
CASSDGGSYNEQFF | TGTGCCAGCAGTGACGGGGGGTCCTACAATGAGCAGTTCTTC | - | TRBJ2-1 | TRBV6-1 | TRBD2
CASSLTPGLAGGATPNEQFF | TGTGCCAGCAGCTTAACGCCAGGACTAGCGGGAGGAGCAACCCCCAATGAGCAGTTCTTC | - | TRBJ2-1 | TRBV7-3 | TRBD2
CASGTGSKEQYF | TGTGCCTCCGGGACAGGTAGTAAGGAGCAGTACTTC | - | TRBJ2-4 | TRBV28 | TRBD1
CASSQQPGTYEQYF | TGTGCCAGCAGCCAGCAACCAGGGACCTACGAGCAGTACTTC | - | TRBJ2-7 | TRBV3-1 | -
CASSGGDSQTDTQYF | TGTGCCAGCAGCGGGGGGGACAGCCAGACAGATACGCAGTATTTT | - | TRBJ2-3 | TRBV7-7 | -
CASSWGTGGPYEQYF | TGTGCCAGCAGCTGGGGGACAGGTGGACCCTACGAGCAGTACTTC | few | TRBJ2-7 | TRBV7-9 | TRBD1
CSGEDSSYEQYF | TGCAGCGGGGAGGACAGTTCCTACGAGCAGTACTTC | few | TRBJ2-7 | TRBV29-1 | -
CASSQRTLQGDTQYF | TGTGCCAGCAGCCAAAGAACCCTACAGGGGGATACGCAGTATTTT | - | TRBJ2-3 | TRBV3-1 | TRBD1
CASSRGTAPFF | TGTGCCAGCAGCCGCGGGACAGCTCCGTTCTTC | - | TRBJ2-1 | TRBV6-6 | -
CASSVAGGGFPFF | TGTGCCAGCAGTGTCGCGGGAGGGGGGTTCCCGTTCTTC | - | TRBJ2-1 | TRBV25-1 | TRBD2
CASSLWGTGGDYGYTF | TGTGCCAGCAGTTTATGGGGGACAGGGGGGGACTATGGCTACACCTTC | - | TRBJ1-2 | TRBV28 | TRBD1
CASSLVGVVTEQYF | TGTGCCAGCAGCTTAGTGGGGGTTGTGACCGAGCAGTACTTC | few | TRBJ2-7 | TRBV7-2 | -
CASSRSTGPSYEQYF | TGTGCCAGCAGCCGCTCGACAGGGCCGTCCTACGAGCAGTACTTC | - | TRBJ2-7 | TRBV7-2 | TRBD1
CASRTDSPLHF | TGTGCCAGCAGAACGGATTCACCCCTCCACTTT | few | TRBJ1-6 | TRBV2 | -
CSARDRGTDYEQYF | TGCAGTGCTAGAGATCGGGGGACAGACTACGAGCAGTACTTC | - | TRBJ2-7 | TRBV20-1 | -
CSARGLEIQYF | TGCAGTGCTAGAGGCCTTGAGATTCAGTACTTC | few | TRBJ2-4 | TRBV20-1 | -
CASNPERDNEQFF | TGTGCCAGCAATCCGGAGCGGGACAATGAGCAGTTCTTC | few | TRBJ2-1 | TRBV2 | -
CASSPGSGNNEQFF | TGTGCCAGCTCACCAGGTAGCGGGAACAATGAGCAGTTCTTC | - | TRBJ2-1 | TRBV18 | TRBD2
CASSQENLAGEENEQFF | TGCGCCAGCAGCCAAGAAAACCTAGCGGGAGAAGAGAATGAGCAGTTCTTC | - | TRBJ2-1 | TRBV4-3 | TRBD2
CASRTDDNSPLHF | TGTGCCAGCCGGACCGATGATAATTCACCCCTCCACTTT | - | TRBJ1-6 | TRBV9 | -
CASSDSRSSGGTDTRYF | TGTGCCAGCAGTGACTCTAGATCTAGCGGGGGCACAGATACGCGGTATTTT | few | TRBJ2-3 | TRBV6-4 | TRBD2
CASSQESGGAWTYGYTF | TGTGCCAGCAGCCAAGAGTCCGGGGGGGCATGGACCTATGGCTACACCTTC | once | TRBJ1-2 | TRBV4-2 | -
CASGERDTQYF | TGTGCTAGTGGGGAGCGAGATACGCAGTATTTT | - | TRBJ2-3 | TRBV12-5 | -
CASFDLYEQYF | TGTGCCAGCTTCGACCTCTACGAGCAGTACTTC | - | TRBJ2-7 | TRBV6-2/TRBV6-3 | -
CSAAGTGVEKLFF | TGCAGTGCCGCCGGGACAGGGGTCGAAAAACTGTTTTTT | - | TRBJ1-4 | TRBV20-1 | TRBD1
CASSLREGSSCTF | TGTGCCAGCAGCCTCCGGGAGGGATCGTCGTGCACCTTC | - | TRBJ1-2 | TRBV3-1 | -
CASSHIGQRNSPLHF | TGTGCCAGCAGCCATATCGGGCAGAGGAATTCACCCCTCCACTTT | - | TRBJ1-6 | TRBV3-1 | -
CSARATSGGWDEQFF | TGCAGTGCTAGAGCTACTAGCGGGGGGTGGGATGAGCAGTTCTTC | - | TRBJ2-1 | TRBV20-1 | TRBD2
CAIEGGTSGYTF | TGTGCCATCGAAGGGGGAACTAGTGGCTACACCTTC | few | TRBJ1-2 | TRBV10-3 | -
CASLGSKGNEQFF | TGTGCCAGCTTGGGTAGCAAAGGCAATGAGCAGTTCTTC | - | TRBJ2-1 | TRBV6-2/TRBV6-3 | -
CASSEVGPQETQYF | TGTGCCAGCAGTGAAGTGGGGCCCCAAGAGACCCAGTACTTC | few | TRBJ2-5 | TRBV6-1 | -
CACSLISSYNEQFF | TGTGCCTGCAGCTTAATATCGTCCTACAATGAGCAGTTCTTC | - | TRBJ2-1 | TRBV7-9 | -
CSVRGPGNYGYTF | TGCAGCGTTCGGGGGCCCGGAAACTATGGCTACACCTTC | few | TRBJ1-2 | TRBV29-1 | -
CSVGQRLSYEQYF | TGCAGCGTAGGACAGAGACTCTCCTACGAGCAGTACTTC | - | TRBJ2-7 | TRBV29-1 | -
CASTLEITGSGTQYF | TGTGCCAGCACACTGGAAATAACAGGTTCCGGGACCCAGTACTTC | - | TRBJ2-5 | TRBV2 | -
CASSPPIQVNEQFF | TGTGCCAGCTCACCACCAATCCAGGTGAATGAGCAGTTCTTC | - | TRBJ2-1 | TRBV18 | -
CSARDLKLAGGPGGTQYF | TGCAGTGCTAGAGACCTCAAACTAGCGGGGGGGCCAGGTGGTACGCAGTATTTT | - | TRBJ2-3 | TRBV20-1 | TRBD2
CASSRSGQGENEQFF | TGTGCCAGCAGCCGATCGGGACAGGGAGAAAATGAGCAGTTCTTC | - | TRBJ2-1 | TRBV4-2 | TRBD1
CASSFMPYIQETQYF | TGTGCCAGCAGCTTCATGCCGTACATTCAAGAGACCCAGTACTTC | few | TRBJ2-5 | TRBV7-9 | -
CSVASAVSLGQYF | TGCAGCGTTGCGTCGGCAGTCTCCCTAGGGCAGTACTTC | few | TRBJ2-5 | TRBV29-1 | -
CSAPDREWVQETQYF | TGCAGTGCCCCGGACAGGGAATGGGTACAAGAGACCCAGTACTTC | - | TRBJ2-5 | TRBV20-1 | TRBD1
CASRVKGNEQFF | TGTGCCAGCAGGGTTAAGGGAAATGAGCAGTTCTTC | - | TRBJ2-1 | TRBV5-4 | -
CASSPRGSQGTHTYEQYF | TGTGCCAGCAGTCCACGCGGATCCCAGGGAACCCACACCTACGAGCAGTACTTC | few | TRBJ2-7 | TRBV27 | -
CASSLGAVSNSPLHF | TGTGCCAGCAGCTTAGGTGCCGTTTCGAATTCACCCCTCCACTTT | - | TRBJ1-6 | TRBV7-9 | -
CASSPAEGSTDTQYF | TGTGCCAGCTCACCGGCTGAAGGTAGCACAGATACGCAGTATTTT | - | TRBJ2-3 | TRBV18 | -
CASISGTGEADTQYF | TGTGCCAGCATCTCGGGGACGGGTGAGGCAGATACGCAGTATTTT | - | TRBJ2-3 | TRBV9 | -
CASSLLQGEYYGYTF | TGTGCCAGCAGTTTATTGCAGGGGGAGTACTATGGCTACACCTTC | - | TRBJ1-2 | TRBV12-3/TRBV12-4 | TRBD1
CASTTDLGIVETQYF | TGTGCCAGCACCACGGACCTAGGGATAGTGGAGACCCAGTACTTC | - | TRBJ2-5 | TRBV3-1 | -
CASSSGGTLKETLYF | TGTGCCAGCAGCTCAGGCGGGACTCTGAAGGAGACCCTGTACTTC | once | TRBJ2-5 | TRBV7-2 | -